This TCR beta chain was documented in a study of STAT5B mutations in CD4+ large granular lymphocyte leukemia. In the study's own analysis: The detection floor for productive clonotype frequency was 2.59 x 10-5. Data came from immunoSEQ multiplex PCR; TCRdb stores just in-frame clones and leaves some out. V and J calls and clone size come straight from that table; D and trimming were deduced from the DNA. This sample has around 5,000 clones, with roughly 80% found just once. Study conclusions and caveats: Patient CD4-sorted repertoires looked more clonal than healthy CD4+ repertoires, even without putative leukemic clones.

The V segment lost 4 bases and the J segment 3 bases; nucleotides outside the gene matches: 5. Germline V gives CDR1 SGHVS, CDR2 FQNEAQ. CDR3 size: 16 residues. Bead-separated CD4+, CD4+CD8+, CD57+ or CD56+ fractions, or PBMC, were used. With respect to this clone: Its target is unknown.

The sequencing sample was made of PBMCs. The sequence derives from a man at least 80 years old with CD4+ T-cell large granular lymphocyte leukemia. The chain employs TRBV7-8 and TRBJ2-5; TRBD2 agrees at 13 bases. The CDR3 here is CASSSRLAGGEETQYF. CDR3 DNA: TGTGCCAGCAGCTCCCGACTAGCGGGGGGAGAAGAGACCCAGTACTTC. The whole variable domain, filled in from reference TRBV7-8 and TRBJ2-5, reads GAGVSQSPRYKVAKRGQDVALRCDPISGHVSLFWYQQALGQGPEFLTYFQNEAQLDKSGLPSDRFFAERPEGSVSTLKIQRTQQEDSAVYLCASSSRLAGGEETQYFGPGTRLLVL.